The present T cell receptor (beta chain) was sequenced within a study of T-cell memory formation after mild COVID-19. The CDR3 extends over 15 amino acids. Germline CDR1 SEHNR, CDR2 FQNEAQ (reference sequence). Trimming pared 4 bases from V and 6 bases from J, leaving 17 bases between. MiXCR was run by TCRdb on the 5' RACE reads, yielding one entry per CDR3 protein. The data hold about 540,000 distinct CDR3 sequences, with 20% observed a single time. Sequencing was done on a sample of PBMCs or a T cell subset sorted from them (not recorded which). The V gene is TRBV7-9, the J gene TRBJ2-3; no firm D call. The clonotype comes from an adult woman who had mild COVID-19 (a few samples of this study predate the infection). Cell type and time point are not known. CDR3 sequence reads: CASSSGATLGDTQYF. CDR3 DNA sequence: TGTGCCAGCAGCTCAGGAGCGACTTTGGGCGATACGCAGTATTTT.